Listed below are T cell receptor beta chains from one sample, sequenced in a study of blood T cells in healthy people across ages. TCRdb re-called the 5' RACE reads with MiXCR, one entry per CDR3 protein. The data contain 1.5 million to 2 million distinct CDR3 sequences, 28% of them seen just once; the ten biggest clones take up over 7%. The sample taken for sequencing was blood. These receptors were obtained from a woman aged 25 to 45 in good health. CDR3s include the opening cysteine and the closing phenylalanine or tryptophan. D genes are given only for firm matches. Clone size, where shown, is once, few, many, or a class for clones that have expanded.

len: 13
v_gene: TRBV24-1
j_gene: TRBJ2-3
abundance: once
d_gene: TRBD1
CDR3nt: TGTGCCACCCACGGGACAGGAGCAGATACGCAGTATTTT
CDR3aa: CATHGTGADTQYF

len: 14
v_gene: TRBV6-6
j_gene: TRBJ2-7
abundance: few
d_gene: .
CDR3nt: TGTGCCAGCAGGTACTCGAAGGGGGTCTACGAGCAGTACTTC
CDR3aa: CASRYSKGVYEQYF

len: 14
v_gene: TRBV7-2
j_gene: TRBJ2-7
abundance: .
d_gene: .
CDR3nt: TGTGCCAGCAGCTTAGGCCCCCCCATCTACGAGCAGTACTTC
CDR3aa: CASSLGPPIYEQYF

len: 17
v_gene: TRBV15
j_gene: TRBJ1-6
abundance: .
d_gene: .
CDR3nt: TGTGCCACCAGCACCTTGGGGGAGATGGGTAGGAGTTCACCCCTCCACTTT
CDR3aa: CATSTLGEMGRSSPLHF

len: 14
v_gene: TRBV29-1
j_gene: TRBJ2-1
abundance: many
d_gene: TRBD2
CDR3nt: TGCAGCGTAAGGACTAGCGGGAGGGCGGAGGCGCAGTTCTTC
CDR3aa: CSVRTSGRAEAQFF

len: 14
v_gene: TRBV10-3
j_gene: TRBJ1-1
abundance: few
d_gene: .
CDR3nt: TGTGCCATCAGCCCCGAATGGGAGTCTACTGAAGCTTTCTTT
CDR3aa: CAISPEWESTEAFF

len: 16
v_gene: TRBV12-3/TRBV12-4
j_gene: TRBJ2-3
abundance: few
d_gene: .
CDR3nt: TGTGCCAGCAGTTTTCCTAGCTTCTCAACCCCAGATACGCAGTATTTT
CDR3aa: CASSFPSFSTPDTQYF

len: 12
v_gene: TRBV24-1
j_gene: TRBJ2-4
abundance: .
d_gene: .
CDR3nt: TGTGCCACCGGGGGGCTAATGGGCATTCAGTACTTC
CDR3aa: CATGGLMGIQYF

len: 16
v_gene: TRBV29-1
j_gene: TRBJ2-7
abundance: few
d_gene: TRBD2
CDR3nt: TGCAGCGTAACCTTCCAGGGGCTAGCGGGGGCCTGGGAGCAGTACTTC
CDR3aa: CSVTFQGLAGAWEQYF

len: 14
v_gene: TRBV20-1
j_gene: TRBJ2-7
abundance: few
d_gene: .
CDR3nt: TGCAGTGCTAGAGCCCCCGGGAGAAGTTACGAGCAGTACTTC
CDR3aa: CSARAPGRSYEQYF

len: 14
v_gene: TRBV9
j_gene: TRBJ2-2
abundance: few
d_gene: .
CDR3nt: TGTGCCAGCAGCGTAGATCGGGGAACCGGGGAGCTGTTTTTT
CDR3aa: CASSVDRGTGELFF

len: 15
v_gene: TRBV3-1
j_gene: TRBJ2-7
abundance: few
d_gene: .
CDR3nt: TGTGCCAGCAGCCAAGAGGCAGAGGGGTGGAACGAGCAGTACTTC
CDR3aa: CASSQEAEGWNEQYF

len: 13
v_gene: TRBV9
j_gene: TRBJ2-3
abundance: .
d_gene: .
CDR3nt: TGTGCCAGCAGCGTAAGCCCCCCAGATACGCAGTATTTT
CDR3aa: CASSVSPPDTQYF

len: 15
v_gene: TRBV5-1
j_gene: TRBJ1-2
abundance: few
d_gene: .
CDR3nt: TGCGCCAGCAGCTTGGTACAGGGTGGAGACTATGGCTACACCTTC
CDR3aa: CASSLVQGGDYGYTF

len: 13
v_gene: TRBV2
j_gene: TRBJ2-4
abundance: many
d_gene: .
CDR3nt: TGTGCCAGCAGTGAAGGGATGAAAAACATTCAGTACTTC
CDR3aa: CASSEGMKNIQYF

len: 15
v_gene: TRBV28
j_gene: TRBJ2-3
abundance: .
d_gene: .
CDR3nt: TGTGCCAGCAGCTCAGGGGTCCTCTTCACAGATACGCAGTATTTT
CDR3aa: CASSSGVLFTDTQYF

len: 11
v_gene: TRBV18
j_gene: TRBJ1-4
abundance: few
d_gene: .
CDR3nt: TGTGCCAGCTCAGGGGTCGAAAAACTGTTTTTT
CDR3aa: CASSGVEKLFF

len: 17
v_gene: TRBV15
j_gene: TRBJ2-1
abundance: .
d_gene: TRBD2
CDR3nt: TGTGCCACCAGCAGAGATAGGCTAGCGGGAGGGTTGGATGAGCAGTTCTTC
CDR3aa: CATSRDRLAGGLDEQFF

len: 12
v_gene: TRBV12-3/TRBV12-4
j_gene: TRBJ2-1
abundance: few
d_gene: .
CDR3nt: TGTGCCAGCAGTTTCGAATACAATGAGCAGTTCTTC
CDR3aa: CASSFEYNEQFF

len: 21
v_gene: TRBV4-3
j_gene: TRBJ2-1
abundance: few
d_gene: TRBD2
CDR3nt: TGCGCCAGCAGCCAAGATCTTAGTGGCGGGAGGGCCTCGAGCTCCTACAATGAGCAGTTCTTC
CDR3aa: CASSQDLSGGRASSSYNEQFF

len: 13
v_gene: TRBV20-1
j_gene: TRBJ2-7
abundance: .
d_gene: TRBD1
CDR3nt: TGCAGTGCCGGCCGGGACAGGGGACGCGAGCAGTACTTC
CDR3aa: CSAGRDRGREQYF

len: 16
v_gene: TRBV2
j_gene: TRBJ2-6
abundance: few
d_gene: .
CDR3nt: TGTGCCAGCACTCAAACAGGCAACTCTGGGGCCAACGTCCTGACTTTC
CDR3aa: CASTQTGNSGANVLTF

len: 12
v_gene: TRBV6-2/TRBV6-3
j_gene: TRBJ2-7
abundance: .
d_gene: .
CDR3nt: TGTGCCAGCAGTTCGAGAGTCGCGGAGCAGTACTTC
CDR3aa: CASSSRVAEQYF

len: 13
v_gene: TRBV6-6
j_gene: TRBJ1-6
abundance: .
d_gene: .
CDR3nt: TGTGCCAGCAGTTACGGTCTTCGTCAATCCCTCCACTTT
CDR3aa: CASSYGLRQSLHF

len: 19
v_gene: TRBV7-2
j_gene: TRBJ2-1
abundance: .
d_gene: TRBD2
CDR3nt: TGTGCCAGCAGCTCGCCGGGACTAGCGGGGCTACAGCTGTGGAATGAGCAGTTCTTC
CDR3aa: CASSSPGLAGLQLWNEQFF

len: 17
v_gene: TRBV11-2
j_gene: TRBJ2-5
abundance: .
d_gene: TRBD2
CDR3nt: TGTGCCAGCAGCCCTAGAGGGGGACTAGCGGCGCCAGAGACCCAGTACTTC
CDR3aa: CASSPRGGLAAPETQYF

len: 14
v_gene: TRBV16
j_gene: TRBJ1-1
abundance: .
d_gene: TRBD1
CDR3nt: TGTGCCAGCAGCCAATGGACAGGGAGCCCCGAAGCTTTCTTT
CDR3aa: CASSQWTGSPEAFF

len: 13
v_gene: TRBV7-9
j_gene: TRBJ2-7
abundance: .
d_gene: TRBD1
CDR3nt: TGTGCCAGCCCTGCCGGGACAGGGGGCCGGCAGTACTTC
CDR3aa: CASPAGTGGRQYF

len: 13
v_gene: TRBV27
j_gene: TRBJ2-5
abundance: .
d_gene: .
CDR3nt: TGTGCCAGCAGTTTACATCAGGACGCTGAGCAGTACTTC
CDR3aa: CASSLHQDAEQYF

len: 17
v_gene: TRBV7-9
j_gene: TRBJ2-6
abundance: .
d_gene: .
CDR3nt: TGTGCCAGCAGCTTAAGTGGCGGTATACATGGGGCCAACGTCCTGACTTTC
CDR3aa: CASSLSGGIHGANVLTF

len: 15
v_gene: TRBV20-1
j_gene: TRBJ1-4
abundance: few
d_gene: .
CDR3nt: TGCAGTGCTAGAGATTCCGAGACAGTGGATGAAAAACTGTTTTTT
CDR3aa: CSARDSETVDEKLFF

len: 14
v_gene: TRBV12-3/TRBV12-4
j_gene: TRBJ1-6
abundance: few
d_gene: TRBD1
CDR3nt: TGTGCCAGCAGTAGACAGGGGTTCACTTCACCCCTCCACTTT
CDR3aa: CASSRQGFTSPLHF

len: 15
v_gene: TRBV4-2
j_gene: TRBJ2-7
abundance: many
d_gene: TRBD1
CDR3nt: TGTGCCAGCAGCCAAGAGGACAGGGGGCCCGACGAGCAGTACTTC
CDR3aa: CASSQEDRGPDEQYF

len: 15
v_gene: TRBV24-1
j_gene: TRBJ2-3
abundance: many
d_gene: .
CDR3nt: TGTGCCACCAGTGAAGGAGAGGGCTTCACAGATACGCAGTATTTT
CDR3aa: CATSEGEGFTDTQYF

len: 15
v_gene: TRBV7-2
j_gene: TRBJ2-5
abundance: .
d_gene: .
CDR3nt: TGTGTCAGCAGCTTAGAGGGACTGGATCAAGAGACCCAGTACTTC
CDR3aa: CVSSLEGLDQETQYF

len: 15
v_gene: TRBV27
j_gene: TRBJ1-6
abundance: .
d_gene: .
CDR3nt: TGTGCCAGCAGCCGTATGGGGGACGGGGGTTCACCCCTCCACTTT
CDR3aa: CASSRMGDGGSPLHF

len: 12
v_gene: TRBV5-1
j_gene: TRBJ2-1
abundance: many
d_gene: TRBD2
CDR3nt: TGCGCCAGCAGCGCCCCGGGGACTAGTTTGTTCTTC
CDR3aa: CASSAPGTSLFF

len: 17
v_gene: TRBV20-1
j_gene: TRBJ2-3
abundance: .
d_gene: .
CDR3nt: TGCAGTGCTAGAATCTCGAGGTGGAGATCGGGAGCAGATACGCAGTATTTT
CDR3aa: CSARISRWRSGADTQYF

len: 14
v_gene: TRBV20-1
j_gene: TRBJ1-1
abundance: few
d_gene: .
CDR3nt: TGCAGTGCTAGAGATTTGAGGCGGAACACTGAAGCTTTCTTT
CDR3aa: CSARDLRRNTEAFF

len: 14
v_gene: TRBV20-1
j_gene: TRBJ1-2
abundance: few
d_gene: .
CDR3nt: TGCAGTGCTTCCCCACAGGGCGTGAACTATGGCTACACCTTC
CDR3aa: CSASPQGVNYGYTF

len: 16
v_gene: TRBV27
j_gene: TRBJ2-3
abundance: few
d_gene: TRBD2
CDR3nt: TGTGCCAGCAGTCTCTGGGGGCGGGAGGTCACAGATACGCAGTATTTT
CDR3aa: CASSLWGREVTDTQYF

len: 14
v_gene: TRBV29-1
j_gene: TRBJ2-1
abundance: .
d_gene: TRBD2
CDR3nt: TGCAGCGTTGGTGGGTCGGGAGGGTCTCATGAGCAGTTCTTC
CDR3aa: CSVGGSGGSHEQFF

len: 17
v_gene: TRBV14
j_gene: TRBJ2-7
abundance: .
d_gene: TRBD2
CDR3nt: TGTGCCAGCAGCCGGAGTAGCGGGGCAAGGAGCTCCTACGAGCAGTACTTC
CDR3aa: CASSRSSGARSSYEQYF

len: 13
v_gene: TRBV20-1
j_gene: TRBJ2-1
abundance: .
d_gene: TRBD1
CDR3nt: TGCAGTGCCCCCCCGACAGGGGGGAATGAGCAGTTCTTC
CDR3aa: CSAPPTGGNEQFF

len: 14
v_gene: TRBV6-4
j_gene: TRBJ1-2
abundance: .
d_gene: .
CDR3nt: TGTGCCAGCAGTGACGGTTACCCGGGCTATGGCTACACCTTC
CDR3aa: CASSDGYPGYGYTF

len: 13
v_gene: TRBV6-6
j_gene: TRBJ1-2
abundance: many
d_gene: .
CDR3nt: TGTGCCAGCAGTCATACCCCCTCCCTTGGCTACACCTTC
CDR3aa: CASSHTPSLGYTF

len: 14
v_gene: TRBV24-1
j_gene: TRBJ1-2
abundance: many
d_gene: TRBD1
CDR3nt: TGTGCCACCAGTGACCGACAGGGGAGCTATGGCTACACCTTC
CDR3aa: CATSDRQGSYGYTF

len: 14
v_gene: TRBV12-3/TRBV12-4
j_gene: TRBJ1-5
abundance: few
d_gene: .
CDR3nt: TGTGCCAGCAGTTTTGGGGGACTCAATCAGCCCCAGCATTTT
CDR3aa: CASSFGGLNQPQHF

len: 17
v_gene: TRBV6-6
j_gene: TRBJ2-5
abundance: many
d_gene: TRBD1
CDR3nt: TGTGCCAGCAGTTACGTTCCCGGACAGGGCCACAAGGAGACCCAGTACTTC
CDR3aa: CASSYVPGQGHKETQYF

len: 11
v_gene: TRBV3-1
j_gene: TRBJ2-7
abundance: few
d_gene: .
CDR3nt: TGTGCCAGTGGTGATGGGGGCGAGCAGTACTTC
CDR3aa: CASGDGGEQYF

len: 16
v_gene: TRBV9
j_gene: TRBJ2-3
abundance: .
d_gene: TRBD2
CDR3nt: TGTGCCAGCAGCGTAGGTAGCGGGAGGATAGTAGATACGCAGTATTTT
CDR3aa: CASSVGSGRIVDTQYF

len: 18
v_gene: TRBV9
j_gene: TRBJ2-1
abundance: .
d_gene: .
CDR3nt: TGTGCCAGCAGCGCCAGTTGGGGGGATTCTAGCCGATCCAATGAGCAGTTCTTC
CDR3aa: CASSASWGDSSRSNEQFF

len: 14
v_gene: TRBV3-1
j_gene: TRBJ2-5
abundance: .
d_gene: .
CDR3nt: TGTGCCAGCAGCCAATTTCTGGGGCGAGAGACCCAGTACTTC
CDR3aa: CASSQFLGRETQYF

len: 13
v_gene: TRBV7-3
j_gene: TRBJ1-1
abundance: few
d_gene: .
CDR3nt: TGTGCCTCGGGTCTTGGGGGCGGCACTGAAGCTTTCTTT
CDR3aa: CASGLGGGTEAFF

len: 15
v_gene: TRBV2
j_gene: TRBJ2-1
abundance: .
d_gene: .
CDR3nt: TGTGCCAGCAGTGAATCTAGGACACTGGGACATGAGCAGTTCTTC
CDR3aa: CASSESRTLGHEQFF